The text below deals with one TCR beta chain. This clonotype was counted only a few times. No cognate antigen has been identified for it. Base qualities were left out, and no much larger clone turns up one base away. The donors were a few dozen Caucasian individuals from Russia, aged roughly 6 to 100 years, who were systemically healthy. Each donor gave about 10 milliliters of peripheral blood, drawn into EDTA-treated Vacutainer tubes. Ficoll-Paque density-gradient centrifugation was used to isolate PBMCs, with at least 7 million per sample. Trizol reagent was used to extract total RNA from PBMCs, with at least 6 micrograms per sample. For every donor, flow cytometry on a PBMC aliquot measured the percentage of naive CD45RAhigh/CD27high T cells. The method behind the library was 5' RACE. Sequencer: Illumina HiSeq 2500. A second about 7 to 12 cycle PCR used a sample-barcoded 5' primer and a J-beta primer mix. A unique molecular identifier was introduced onto each TCR beta cDNA molecule by a template-switch 5' adaptor carrying 12 random nucleotides. Each sample yielded at least 3 million CDR3-containing paired-end reads. First-strand cDNA was synthesized from all RNA with the Mint cDNA synthesis kit, primed by a TRBC-specific oligonucleotide. Following uracil-DNA glycosylase treatment, all cDNA underwent a first 18-cycle PCR with the universal primers M1SS and BC2_uni_R. Regarding the original processing steps: For normalization, 1 million high-quality reads, each with a distinct molecular identifier, were randomly selected from each sample. Instead of being binned into consensus sequences, reads that shared molecular identifiers were thrown out. MiTCR, set to a Q25 quality threshold and the strictest error-elimination algorithm, was used for CDR3 identification, clonotype clustering and error correction. Lower-bound total TCR beta diversity was estimated with a nonparametric unseen species model using Euler transformation. TCRdb reprocessing: public reads trimmed at Q25 with fastp, clones called with MiXCR, in-frame beta chains kept. Rows with a matching CDR3 protein are joined into one entry that keeps the most common DNA and genes. The V and J calls shown here were made by TCRdb, not taken from the authors' results. For this sample there are hundreds of thousands of distinct CDR3 sequences; 45% to 70% appear just once. The leading ten clones occupy 25% to 30% of the sample.

Including the terminal cysteine and phenylalanine, the CDR3 comprises 14 residues. The CDR3 DNA has 42 bases and is translated from base 1. Reading the germline V gene gives CDR1 MGHRA and CDR2 YSYEKL. V is cut by 0 bases and J by 4 bases, and the space between the germline ends is 7 bases. The sample belongs to a study of blood T cells in healthy people across ages (dated by TCRdb to between 2014 and 2017). With regard to the full study: Template switching captured roughly one uniquely barcoded TCR beta cDNA molecule per two T cells in model experiments. To track age-related changes in TCR beta repertoire diversity, the study relied on deep sequencing normalized with unique cDNA molecular identifiers. The donors were split into four age groups: young (average about 15 years), middle-aged (around 37), aged (more than 60) and long-lived (roughly 80). To avoid experimental bias, donors of different ages were spread randomly across the sequencing lanes. Using the same blood draw, the study looked at two additional independent replicas of 1 million unique cDNA reads for two donors, one aged 18 to 30 and the other aged 80 or older. Study-level results and caveats: Because the CMV infection status of the donors was unknown, age-related changes in expanded clonotypes may potentially have been confounded. As age increased, observed TCR beta diversity per million T cells dropped in a roughly linear way, and a significant reduction was already evident by age around 41. Total diversity estimates from one million sequenced T cells were considered lower bounds and underestimates. Compared with the aged group, more naive CD4+ T cells, fewer expanded clones and increased TCR diversity were shown by the long-lived group, suggesting age selection. Conclusive comparison of naive and antigen-experienced compartments was prevented by the profiling of bulk unsorted PBMCs. A strong correlation was found between observed TCR beta diversity and the percentage of naive T cells measured by flow cytometry.

The sample comprised blood. This receptor chain uses TRBV4-1 and TRBJ2-1; the D region possibly corresponds to TRBD2 (5 bases align). This TCR came from a man aged 40-55 years in good health. Read as DNA, the sequence is TGCGCCAGCAGCCAAGACGGGGATTACAATGAGCAGTTCTTC. The resulting protein is CASSQDGDYNEQFF.